Listed below are T cell receptor beta chains from one sample, sequenced in a study of neurological immune-mediated disorders. TCRdb re-called the 5' RACE reads with MiXCR, one entry per CDR3 protein. The table includes fewer than 80,000 distinct CDR3 sequences, approximately 4.6% detected once. The sequenced sample consisted of PBMCs. The origin of the receptors is a woman between 50 and 59 years old with multiple sclerosis. The CDR3 runs from the conserved cysteine through the conserved F or W. Fields, in order: V gene, J gene, D gene, CDR3 protein. D genes are given only for firm matches.

>TRBV6-2/TRBV6-3|TRBJ1-5|NA
CASSTDRRQPQHF
>TRBV24-1|TRBJ2-2|NA
CATSDFSLLNTGELFF
>TRBV4-1|TRBJ2-4|NA
CASSLPGWDIQYF
>TRBV2|TRBJ2-6|TRBD1
CASNFRGHESGANVLTF
>TRBV5-1|TRBJ2-5|NA
CASSFTVQETQYF
>TRBV20-1|TRBJ1-1|TRBD1
CSARVQGGSTEAFF
>TRBV7-2|TRBJ1-1|TRBD1
CASYHGQGSSTTEAFF
>TRBV20-1|TRBJ1-2|TRBD1
CSAPNQGGFQSYGYTF
>TRBV3-1|TRBJ2-3|NA
CASSRTGDTQYF
>TRBV29-1|TRBJ1-5|TRBD1
CSARQGQNQPQHF
>TRBV5-8|TRBJ2-2|TRBD2
CASSFYGGANTGELFF
>TRBV25-1|TRBJ2-7|NA
CASSDTLATYSNEQYF
>TRBV29-1|TRBJ2-1|NA
CSSFGGSYNEQFF
>TRBV10-3|TRBJ2-1|TRBD1
CAISDGAQGSSYNEQFF
>TRBV7-3|TRBJ2-6|NA
CASSLIGANVLTF
>TRBV29-1|TRBJ1-2|TRBD1
CSAKTGGYGYTF
>TRBV24-1|TRBJ2-5|NA
CASGFGETQYF
>TRBV5-4|TRBJ2-5|TRBD1
CASSRDRQETQYF
>TRBV20-1|TRBJ2-5|NA
CSARGSYRETQYF
>TRBV27|TRBJ1-6|TRBD1
CASSFRDSYSPLHF
>TRBV5-1|TRBJ2-1|NA
CASSLTSMNEQFF
>TRBV12-3/TRBV12-4|TRBJ2-5|NA
CASSPDGKETQYF
>TRBV10-3|TRBJ2-7|NA
CATHSGRSYEQYF
>TRBV20-1|TRBJ2-5|NA
CSANQGVMRETQYF
>TRBV12-3/TRBV12-4|TRBJ2-3|TRBD2
CASNAGGGTDTQYF
>TRBV10-3|TRBJ2-6|NA
CAISTEQGSGANVLTF
>TRBV7-2|TRBJ2-4|TRBD1
CASSPDRAGNIQYF
>TRBV27|TRBJ1-1|NA
CASALSGTSTEAFF
>TRBV27|TRBJ2-4|TRBD1
CASSPRQGSGNIQYF
>TRBV5-1|TRBJ2-3|TRBD2
CASSSMILAGGLTDTQYF
>TRBV7-6|TRBJ1-1|NA
CASSPGSTGAQAFF
>TRBV20-1|TRBJ2-7|NA
CSVSSGAVNEQYF